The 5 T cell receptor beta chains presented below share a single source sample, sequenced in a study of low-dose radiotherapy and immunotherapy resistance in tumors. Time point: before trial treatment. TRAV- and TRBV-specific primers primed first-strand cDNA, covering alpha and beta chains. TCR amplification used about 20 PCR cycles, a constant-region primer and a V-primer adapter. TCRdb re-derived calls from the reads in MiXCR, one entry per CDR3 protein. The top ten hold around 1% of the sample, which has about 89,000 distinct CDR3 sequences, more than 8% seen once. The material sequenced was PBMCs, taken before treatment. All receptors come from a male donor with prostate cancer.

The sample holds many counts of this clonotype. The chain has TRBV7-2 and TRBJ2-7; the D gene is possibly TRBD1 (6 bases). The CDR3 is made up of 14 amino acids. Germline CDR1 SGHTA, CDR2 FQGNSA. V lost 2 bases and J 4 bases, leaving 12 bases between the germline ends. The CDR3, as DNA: TGTGCCAGCAGCTTAACCCGACAGGTTTACGAGCAGTACTTC. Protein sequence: CASSLTRQVYEQYF.

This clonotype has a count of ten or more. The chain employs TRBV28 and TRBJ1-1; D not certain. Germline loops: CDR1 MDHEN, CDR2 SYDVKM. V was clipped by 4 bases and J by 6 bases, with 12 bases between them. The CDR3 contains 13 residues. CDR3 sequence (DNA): TGTGCCAGCAGTTCCCCGGCCCTCCCTGAAGCTTTCTTT. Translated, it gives CASSSPALPEAFF.

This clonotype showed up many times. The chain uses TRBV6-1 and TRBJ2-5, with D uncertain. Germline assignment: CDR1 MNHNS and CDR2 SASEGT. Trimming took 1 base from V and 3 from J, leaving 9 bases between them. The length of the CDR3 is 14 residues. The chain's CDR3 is CASSEVPQKETQYF. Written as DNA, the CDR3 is TGTGCCAGCAGTGAAGTTCCTCAGAAAGAGACCCAGTACTTC.

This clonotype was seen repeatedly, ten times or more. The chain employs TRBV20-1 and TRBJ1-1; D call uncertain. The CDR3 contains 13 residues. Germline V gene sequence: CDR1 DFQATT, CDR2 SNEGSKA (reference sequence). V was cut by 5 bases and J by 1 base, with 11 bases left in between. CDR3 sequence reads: CSALTGKNTEAFF. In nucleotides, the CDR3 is TGCAGTGCTCTAACCGGGAAGAACACTGAAGCTTTCTTT.

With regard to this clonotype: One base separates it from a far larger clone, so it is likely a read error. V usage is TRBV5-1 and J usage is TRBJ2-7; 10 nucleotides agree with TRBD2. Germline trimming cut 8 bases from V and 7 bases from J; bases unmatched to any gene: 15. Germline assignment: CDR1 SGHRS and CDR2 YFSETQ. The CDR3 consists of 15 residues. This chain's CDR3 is CASAPPGLALDEQYF. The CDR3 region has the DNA TGCGCCAGTGCACCCCCGGGACTAGCGTTGGATGAGCAGTACTTC.